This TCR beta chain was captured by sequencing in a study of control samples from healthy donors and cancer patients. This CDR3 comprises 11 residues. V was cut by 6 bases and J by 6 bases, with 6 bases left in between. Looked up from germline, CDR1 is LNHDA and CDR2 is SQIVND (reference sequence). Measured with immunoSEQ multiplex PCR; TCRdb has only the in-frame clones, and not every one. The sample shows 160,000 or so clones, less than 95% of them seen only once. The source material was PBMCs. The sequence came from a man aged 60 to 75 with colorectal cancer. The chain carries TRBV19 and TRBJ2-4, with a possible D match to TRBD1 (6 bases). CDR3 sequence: CASRQGNIQYF. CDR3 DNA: TGTGCCAGTAGACAGGGAAACATTCAGTACTTC.